The 21 T cell receptor beta chains presented below share a single source sample, sequenced in a study of blood T cell repertoires in COVID-19. Sequencing used immunoSEQ multiplex PCR; TCRdb keeps in-frame clones, though not all of them. The sample consists of about 190,000 clones, 88% of them appearing once. The sequenced sample was peripheral blood. The receptor set was obtained from a middle-aged woman who had recovered from COVID-19.

The chain is built from TRBV19 and TRBJ1-4; perhaps TRBD1 as D (6 bases). The germline V gene encodes CDR1 LNHDA and CDR2 SQIVND (reference sequence). The CDR3 runs to 13 residues. Trimming removed 7 bases at V and 7 bases at J, with 13 bases between. Here the CDR3 reads CASMRGQSEKLFF. CDR3 in DNA: TGTGCCAGTATGCGGGGGCAGTCTGAAAAACTGTTTTTT.

The J gene is TRBJ2-3, the V gene TRBV11-3, with D possibly being TRBD2 (5 bases). Trimming pared 8 bases from V and 5 bases from J, leaving 14 bases between. Germline CDR1 is SGHNT and CDR2 is YENEEA. The CDR3 covers 13 residues. CDR3 region: CASDPVGRDTQYF. The CDR3 region has the DNA TGTGCCAGCGACCCTGTGGGGAGAGATACGCAGTATTTT.

Only one count was recorded for this clone. This rearrangement joins TRBV4-2 to TRBJ2-1, with a possible D match to TRBD2 (6 bases). V was cut by 2 bases and J by 9 bases, with 11 bases left in between. This CDR3 contains 13 residues. Per the germline V gene, CDR1 is LGHNA and CDR2 is YNFKEQ. The DNA of the CDR3 is TGTGCCAGCAGCCAATCACCCGGGGGTGAGCAGTTCTTC. It is translated as CASSQSPGGEQFF.

J is TRBJ2-1 and V is TRBV18; 11 bases line up with TRBD2. V gave up 2 bases and J gave up 9 bases; unmatched junction bases: 3. The CDR3 has 14 amino acids. CDR1 and CDR2 (germline): KGHSH, LQKENI. This chain's CDR3 is CASSPGLAGSEQFF. The CDR3 coding sequence is TGTGCCAGCTCACCAGGACTAGCGGGCAGTGAGCAGTTCTTC.

The chain links TRBV9 to TRBJ1-6; 11 bases map to TRBD1. J was trimmed by 10 bases and V by 3 bases; bases with no gene match: 6. The germline CDR1 and CDR2 sequences are SGDLS and YYNGEE. CDR3 length equals 15 residues. The CDR3 DNA follows: TGTGCCAGCAGCGCGCCGGGACAGGGGGGATCACCCCTCCACTTT. This encodes CASSAPGQGGSPLHF.

About this clone itself: This sample also contains other DNA sequences that code for the same CDR3. The gene calls are TRBV4-2 and TRBJ2-7; 7 bases map to TRBD2. Germline V gene data show CDR1 as LGHNA and CDR2 as YNFKEQ. There are 14 residues in the CDR3. V gave up 3 bases and J gave up 3 bases; unmatched junction bases: 5. The CDR3 here is CASSQGLADYEQYF. CDR3 nucleotide sequence: TGTGCCAGCAGCCAGGGGCTAGCGGACTACGAGCAGTACTTC.

V gene TRBV10-3 combines with J gene TRBJ2-6; TRBD1 aligns across 10 bases. V shed 8 bases, J shed 0 bases, and the junction held 7 bases outside the gene matches. The CDR3 covers 17 residues. CDR1 is ENHRY, CDR2 SYGVKD, per germline. In DNA, the CDR3 is TGTGCCATCGGGGCCGGGACAGGGGACTCTGGGGCCAACGTCCTGACTTTC. Protein product: CAIGAGTGDSGANVLTF.

A single count supports this clone. The chain is built from TRBV4-2 and TRBJ1-3; 8 nucleotides line up with TRBD1. Germline V gene sequence: CDR1 LGHNA, CDR2 YNFKEQ. V lost 6 bases and J lost 7; bases outside the gene matches: 11. This CDR3 region has 15 residues. This CDR3 reads CASSKRQGNENTIYF. The CDR3 coding sequence is TGTGCCAGCAGTAAAAGACAGGGGAATGAGAACACCATATATTTT.

This chain joins TRBV5-1 and TRBJ1-1; D not resolved. Germline lookup yields CDR1 SGHRS and CDR2 YFSETQ. This CDR3 comprises 13 residues. Trimming shortened V by 0 bases and J by 0 bases, and 3 bases separated the two germline ends. CDR3 nucleotide sequence: TGCGCCAGCAGCTTGGCTCTGAACACTGAAGCTTTCTTT. Translated: CASSLALNTEAFF.

The rearrangement joins TRBV1 to TRBJ1-5. TRBV1 is recorded as a pseudogene. This CDR3 spans 13 amino acids. CDR3 in amino acids: CTIEGGFPEPQHF. CDR3 sequence (DNA): TGCACCATCGAGGGGGGGTTTCCAGAGCCCCAGCATTTT.

The V call is TRBV19, the J call TRBJ2-1; TRBD2 might be the D (6 bases). V was shortened by 3 bases and J by 4 bases, with 13 bases between the two germline ends. CDR1 LNHDA and CDR2 SQIVND come from the germline V gene (reference sequence). The CDR3 runs 15 residues. CDR3: CASSIAGLTYNEQFF. In DNA, the CDR3 is TGTGCCAGTAGTATCGCCGGACTAACGTACAATGAGCAGTTCTTC.

The V call is TRBV5-4, the J call TRBJ2-1; maybe TRBD2 (6 bases). CDR3 length equals 16 residues. Germline V gene data show CDR1 as SGHNT and CDR2 as YYREEE (reference sequence). Deletions cut 0 bases from V and 2 bases from J, with 12 bases between. The CDR3 reads CASSLGRELAYNEQFF. The CDR3 region has the DNA TGTGCCAGCAGCTTGGGACGGGAGTTAGCCTACAATGAGCAGTTCTTC.

This clone showed up just a few times. The DNA for the CDR3 is TGTGCCAGCAGCCAAGTTCTAGCGGGGCTTGGCGAGCAGTTCTTC. It codes for CASSQVLAGLGEQFF. The rearrangement uses TRBV3-1 (or the pseudogene TRBV3-2) and TRBJ2-1, with 9 bases lining up with TRBD2. Germline CDR1 LGHDT, CDR2 YNNKEL (reference sequence). CDR3 length: 15 amino acids. With 1 base clipped from V and 10 bases from J, the junction kept 8 bases outside the gene matches.

The rearrangement uses TRBV5-6 and TRBJ2-5; maybe TRBD2 (6 bases). The CDR3 totals 15 residues. Germline V lookup: CDR1 SGHDT, CDR2 YYEEEE. V was trimmed by 1 base and J by 4 bases, leaving 14 bases between them. The CDR3 here is CASSLRRGLRETQYF. CDR3 DNA: TGTGCCAGCAGCTTGCGGCGGGGACTTAGAGAGACCCAGTACTTC.

V and J are TRBV28 and TRBJ1-1; 8 nucleotides agree with TRBD1. Germline V CDR1 and CDR2: MDHEN, SYDVKM. The V and J ends lost 5 bases and 3 bases, in that order; junction bases with no gene match: 8. The CDR3 spans 15 residues. The CDR3 bases are TGTGCCAGCAGTCCCGGGACAGGAGACCACACTGAAGCTTTCTTT. It is translated as CASSPGTGDHTEAFF.

The CDR3 loop is CSVMTGMGRATEAFF. The CDR3 nucleotides are TGCAGCGTTATGACAGGGATGGGAAGGGCCACTGAAGCTTTCTTT. The V gene is TRBV29-1, the J gene TRBJ1-1, with 7 bases fitting TRBD1. Germline assignment: CDR1 SQVTM and CDR2 ANQGSEA. The CDR3 covers 15 residues. V dropped 5 bases and J dropped 4; count of bases not matched to a gene: 13.

This chain links TRBV27 with TRBJ2-7, with 11 bases matching TRBD2. Looked up from germline, CDR1 is MNHEY and CDR2 is SMNVEV (reference sequence). The CDR3 covers 18 residues. J lost 0 bases, V lost 6 bases, and 13 bases had no gene match. CDR3 in amino acids: CASSRETTSGAYSYEQYF. Written as DNA, the CDR3 is TGTGCCAGCAGCCGAGAAACGACTAGCGGGGCTTACTCCTACGAGCAGTACTTC.

The chain recombines TRBV2 with TRBJ2-3; unclear D gene. Trimming took off 2 bases at V and 6 bases at J, with 9 bases between the two ends. CDR1 SNHLY and CDR2 FYNNEI come from the germline V gene. CDR3 size: 13 residues. The CDR3 loop reads CASSELVIDTQYF. The CDR3 DNA follows: TGTGCCAGCAGTGAACTAGTTATCGATACGCAGTATTTT.

This sequence joins TRBV27 and TRBJ2-5; 12 nucleotides agree with TRBD1. The CDR3 is 17 amino acids. The ends lost 4 bases at V and 5 bases at J; junction bases unmatched: 11. Germline CDR1 and CDR2: MNHEY and SMNVEV (reference sequence). CDR3 coding DNA: TGTGCCAGCAGTTCCCTCCCCGGGACAGGGGGCGCCGAGACCCAGTACTTC. Its translation: CASSSLPGTGGAETQYF.

Of note for this clone: Distinct nucleotide sequences in the sample also encode this CDR3. The rearrangement uses TRBV7-9 and TRBJ1-6; no definite D call. V shed 2 bases and J shed 9 bases, with 11 bases lying between them. In germline, CDR1 is SEHNR, CDR2 FQNEAQ (reference sequence). This CDR3 has 14 amino acids. CDR3: CASSLSPGGSPLHF. In DNA, the CDR3 is TGTGCCAGCAGCTTATCCCCTGGAGGTTCACCCCTCCACTTT.

The chain joins TRBV6-1 to TRBJ2-7; 8 bases align to TRBD1. V lost 0 bases and J lost 2; bases outside the gene matches: 9. This CDR3 spans 17 amino acids. Germline lookup yields CDR1 MNHNS and CDR2 SASEGT. This CDR3 reads CASSEAHAGTGPYEQYF. CDR3 bases: TGTGCCAGCAGTGAAGCGCACGCCGGGACAGGCCCCTACGAGCAGTACTTC.